This entry lists 11 T cell receptor beta chains sequenced from one sample in a study of technical replicates of blood from a few donors. Here immunoSEQ multiplex PCR was the method, and the copy in TCRdb shows in-frame clones only, minus some. The table lists tens of thousands of clones, 95% to 98% of them singletons. What was sequenced was T cells isolated from PBMCs. These receptors all stem from a human donor in good health.

The CDR3 sequence is CASTGLMNTEAFF. The CDR3 DNA reads TGTGCCAGCACGGGTTTAATGAACACTGAAGCTTTCTTT. This rearrangement joins TRBV2 to TRBJ1-1, with unresolved D. There are 13 residues in the CDR3. Per germline, CDR1 SNHLY and CDR2 FYNNEI. Trimming left V 7 bases short and J 0 bases short, with 9 bases between.

The rearrangement uses TRBV10-3 and TRBJ1-1; a weak D match, TRBD1 (5 bases). CDR1 and CDR2 from the germline V gene are ENHRY and SYGVKD. The CDR3 runs 12 residues. V shed 10 bases and J shed 2 bases, with 11 bases lying between them. The CDR3 nucleotides read TGTGCCACCGCCGGGGGAAACACTGAAGCTTTCTTT. It translates to CATAGGNTEAFF.

The V and J genes are TRBV9 and TRBJ2-7; tentative D call: TRBD1 (6 bases). Germline V CDR1 and CDR2: SGDLS, YYNGEE. The V and J ends lost 0 bases and 2 bases respectively, with 12 bases between them. The CDR3 loop spans 15 amino acids. CDR3 sequence reads: CASSVASGVTYEQYF. Here the CDR3 DNA reads TGTGCCAGCAGCGTAGCTTCAGGGGTAACCTACGAGCAGTACTTC.

V and J are TRBV29-1 and TRBJ1-6; 8 nucleotides line up with TRBD1. CDR1 SQVTM and CDR2 ANQGSEA come from the germline V gene. Unmatched junction bases numbered 4, after V lost 7 bases and J lost 5 bases. The CDR3 is made up of 13 amino acids. The CDR3 DNA follows: TGCAGCGCCAAGACAGGGGATAATTCACCCCTCCACTTT. It is translated as CSAKTGDNSPLHF.

The chain joins TRBV30 to TRBJ2-3, with 9 bases fitting TRBD2. CDR3 length: 15 amino acids. Trimming removed 2 bases from V and 0 bases from J; junction bases left unmatched: 3. The germline V gene has CDR1 GTSNPN and CDR2 SVGIG (reference sequence). The CDR3 nucleotides are TGTGCCTGGAGTTCCCTAGCGGGAAGCACAGATACGCAGTATTTT. Translating it yields CAWSSLAGSTDTQYF.

The chain's CDR3 is CAISASSGDYEQYF. The CDR3 nucleotides are TGTGCCATCAGTGCGTCTAGCGGGGACTACGAGCAGTACTTC. V gene TRBV10-3 combines with J gene TRBJ2-7, with 9 bases fitting TRBD2. The germline gives CDR1 ENHRY, CDR2 SYGVKD. J was trimmed by 3 bases and V by 4 bases; bases with no gene match: 4. This CDR3 has 14 residues.

The rearrangement uses TRBV7-2 and TRBJ1-5; 7 nucleotides line up with TRBD1. V lost 6 bases to trimming and J lost 1 base; unmatched junction nucleotides: 9. The germline V gene has CDR1 SGHTA and CDR2 FQGNSA. The CDR3 runs 16 residues. For the CDR3, the DNA is TGTGCCAGCAGTTCTACAGGGGTTCGGAGCAATCAGCCCCAGCATTTT. Its translation is CASSSTGVRSNQPQHF. The full variable domain, in which reference TRBV7-2 and TRBJ1-5 provide the parts outside the CDR3, is GAGVSQSPSNKVTEKGKDVELRCDPISGHTALYWYRQSLGQGLEFLIYFQGNSAPDKSGLPSDRFSAERTGGSVSTLTIQRTQQEDSAVYLCASSSTGVRSNQPQHFGDGTRLSIL.

The chain recombines TRBV29-1 with TRBJ2-7; 7 nucleotides line up with TRBD1. The CDR3 covers 14 residues. From germline, CDR1 is SQVTM and CDR2 ANQGSEA. The trim removed 0 bases at V and 5 bases at J, leaving 7 bases unmatched. Here the CDR3 reads CSVEETGSLNEQYF. DNA for the CDR3: TGCAGCGTTGAAGAGACAGGGAGTCTGAACGAGCAGTACTTC.

The CDR3 DNA reads TGCGCCAGCAGCTCCGGGACAGGGCCCCCTGGCTACACCTTC. It codes for CASSSGTGPPGYTF. This chain joins TRBV5-1 and TRBJ1-2; 9 bases agree with TRBD1. The CDR3 is 14 residues long. Trimming at V came to 3 bases and at J to 7 bases, leaving 7 bases not matched to a gene. CDR1 is SGHRS, CDR2 YFSETQ, per germline.

The rearrangement uses TRBV13 and TRBJ2-2, with D unresolved. The CDR3 has 12 residues. Trimming took off 0 bases at V and 8 bases at J, with 4 bases between the two ends. Germline CDR1 and CDR2: PRHDT and FYEKMQ (reference sequence). CDR3 nucleotides: TGTGCCAGCAGCTTAGGCGCGGGGGAGCTGTTTTTT. The encoded protein is CASSLGAGELFF.

The chain links TRBV5-1 to TRBJ1-1, with 7 bases aligning to TRBD1. Trimming took 4 bases from V and 2 from J; bases not matched to a gene: 5. The CDR3 has 14 amino acids. Germline CDR1 and CDR2: SGHRS and YFSETQ. The CDR3 DNA is TGCGCCAGCAGCACCAGGACAGGAAACACTGAAGCTTTCTTT. This codes for CASSTRTGNTEAFF.